This T cell receptor (beta chain) was captured by sequencing in a study of CD8 T cells in Susac syndrome. Germline V gives CDR1 MNHEY, CDR2 SVGAGI. The CDR3 runs to 15 residues. Trimming took off 0 bases at V and 7 bases at J, with 12 bases between the two ends. High-throughput TCR beta sequencing covered peripheral CD8+ and CD4+ T cells. FACS was used to enrich TEMRA cells, whereas the CD8+ and CD4+ T cells were obtained by negative isolation. An input of about 0.5 to 1 ug of RNA was subjected to reverse transcription using random hexamers. Amplification of TCR beta CDR3 across 54 Vbeta and 13 Jbeta was performed with immunoSEQ multiplex PCR. Via MiXCR, TCRdb re-called the immunoSEQ multiplex PCR reads, giving one row per CDR3 protein. Here the sample spans about 280,000 distinct CDR3 sequences, around 84% being singletons.

The rearrangement uses TRBV6-5 and TRBJ2-2; D possibly corresponds to TRBD2 (6 bases). This clonotype originated in a human donor with multiple sclerosis. The specimen sequenced was CD8+ T cells from PBMCs. The CDR3 region has the DNA TGTGCCAGCAGTTACTCGGGGGAGGCGGACGGGGAGCTGTTTTTT. Translated, it gives CASSYSGEADGELFF.